This T cell receptor beta chain was retrieved from a study of beta chain features in type 1 diabetes. This clone appeared a few times. The antigen is unknown. General study findings and limits: When VDJ junctions were examined, type 1 diabetes patients showed fewer insertions and more deletions. PCR might preferentially amplify shorter templates, equally in patients and controls. In every one of the four CD4+ subsets, TCRB CDR3s were moderately but significantly shorter in Type 1 diabetes patients.

V was pared by 2 bases and J by 0 bases, with 14 bases between. CDR3 length: 16 amino acids. Germline loops: CDR1 SGHDT, CDR2 YYEEEE. The whole isolated RNA underwent reverse transcription, so sequencing captured expressed TCRB transcripts. The read count averaged around 3.6 million across naive, central memory and regulatory T cell samples. Data came from immunoSEQ multiplex PCR; TCRdb stores just in-frame clones and leaves some out. Seen here are around 710,000 clones, 12% observed once, and the top ten hold more than 0.09%. The material sequenced was naive CD4+ T cells from blood. The chain links TRBV5-6 to TRBJ1-2, with D possibly TRBD1 on 6 matching bases. This TCR derives from a man under 40 with type 1 diabetes. The CDR3 spells CASSFQPGEPNYGYTF. For the CDR3, the DNA is TGTGCCAGCAGCTTCCAACCAGGGGAGCCTAACTATGGCTACACCTTC.